The table lists the clone carrying this TCR beta chain with a count of one. Its specificity is unknown. These data belong to a study of shared clonotypes between healthy human individuals. As for the study in general: The study used three CD4 naive, three CD4 memory, two CD8 naive and one CD8 memory plate per donor.

Data came from immunoSEQ multiplex PCR; TCRdb stores just in-frame clones and leaves some out. The table includes approximately 2,000,000 clones, 85% to 95% detected once. Study-wide findings and caveats: Rarefaction showed that sequencing of sorted subsets was incomplete (despite large depth).

The CDR3 is 16 residues long. V shed 5 bases, J shed 5 bases, and the junction held 14 bases outside the gene matches. The V gene's germline CDR1 is MDHEN and CDR2 SYDVKM. The source of this sequence is a man aged 18 to 29 in good health. Some clones in this sample may be carry-over from other donors' samples. J is TRBJ2-7 and V is TRBV28; 8 bases are a match to TRBD2. Specimen: naive CD4+ T cells from PBMCs. Subset indicated: CD45RA+ positively selected. CDR3 amino acids: CASSGSRASGPHEQYF. Written as DNA, the CDR3 is TGTGCCAGCAGTGGATCAAGGGCTAGCGGGCCCCACGAGCAGTACTTC.